There are a few counts of the clone carrying this TCR beta chain. Its antigen is unidentified. The sample belongs to a study of vaccination and CD4 T cells after COVID-19. Looking at the study overall: Convalescents were six males and four females, two of them Hispanic. Stimuli were overlapping spike peptide pools of SARS-CoV-2 and three common cold coronaviruses (HCoV-NL63, HCoV-OC43, HCoV-229E).

Treatment denoted: approximately 9-day PBMC culture with coronavirus spike peptide pools or control peptides (ViraFEST assay). Cultured CD4+ T cells had their DNA profiled by the Oncomine TCR Beta short-read assay. One entry per CDR3 protein results from TCRdb running MiXCR on the PCR reads. The table lists 13,000 or so distinct CDR3 sequences, 25% to 35% of them singletons. V shed 5 bases and J 5 bases; nucleotides not matched to a gene: 8. The CDR3 totals 14 residues. From germline, CDR1 is WSHSY and CDR2 SAAADI. This chain uses TRBV10-2 with TRBJ2-7; 8 nucleotides line up with TRBD1. Sequencing was done on a sample of CD4+ T cells from blood, cultured in vitro. This sequence originates from a human donor who had recovered from COVID-19. As DNA, the CDR3 is TGCGCCAGCAGTCGGACAGGGAGTACCGACGAGCAGTACTTC. This sequence encodes CASSRTGSTDEQYF.